This section outlines one TCR beta chain sequence together with its context. Its target is unknown. This CDR3 contains 13 residues. V was cut by 6 bases and J by 1 base, with 9 bases left in between. Germline V gives CDR1 MNHEY, CDR2 SVGAGI. Sequencing used immunoSEQ multiplex PCR; TCRdb keeps in-frame clones, though not all of them. Among 35,000 to 50,000 clones listed, about 95% were seen once. The entry originates in a study of Tregs in tolerant kidney transplant recipients. V is TRBV6-5 and J is TRBJ1-1, with unresolved D. The sample consisted of Tregs from blood cultured with allogeneic cells. The TCR originated in a human donor in good health. CDR3 residues: CASSQHRNTEAFF. CDR3 nucleotides: TGTGCCAGCAGCCAACATAGGAACACTGAAGCTTTCTTT.